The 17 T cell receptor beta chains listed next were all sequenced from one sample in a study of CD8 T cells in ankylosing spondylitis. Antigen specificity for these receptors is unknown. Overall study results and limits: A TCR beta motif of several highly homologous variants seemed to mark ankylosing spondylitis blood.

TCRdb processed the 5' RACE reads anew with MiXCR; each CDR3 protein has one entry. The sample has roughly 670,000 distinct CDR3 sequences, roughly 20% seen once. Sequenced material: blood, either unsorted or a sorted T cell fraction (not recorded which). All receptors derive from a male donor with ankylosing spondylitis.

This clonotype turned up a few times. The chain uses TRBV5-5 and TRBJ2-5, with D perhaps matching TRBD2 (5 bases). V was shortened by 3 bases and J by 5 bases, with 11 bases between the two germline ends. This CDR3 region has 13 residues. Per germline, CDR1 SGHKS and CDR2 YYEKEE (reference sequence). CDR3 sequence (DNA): TGTGCCAGCAGCTCCATTCCGGGGGAGACCCAGTACTTC. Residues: CASSSIPGETQYF.

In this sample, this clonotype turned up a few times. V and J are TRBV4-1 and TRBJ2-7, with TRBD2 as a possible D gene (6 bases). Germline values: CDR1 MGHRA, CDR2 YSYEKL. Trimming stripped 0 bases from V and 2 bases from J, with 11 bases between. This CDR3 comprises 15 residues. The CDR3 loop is CASSQDPGGAYEQYF. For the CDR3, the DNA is TGCGCCAGCAGCCAAGATCCCGGGGGAGCCTACGAGCAGTACTTC.

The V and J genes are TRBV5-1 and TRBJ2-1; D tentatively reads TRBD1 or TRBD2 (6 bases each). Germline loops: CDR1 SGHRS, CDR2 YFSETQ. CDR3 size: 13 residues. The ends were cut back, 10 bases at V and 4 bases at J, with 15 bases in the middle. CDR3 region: CASTGRQYNEQFF. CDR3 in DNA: TGCGCCTCCACAGGGAGGCAATACAATGAGCAGTTCTTC.

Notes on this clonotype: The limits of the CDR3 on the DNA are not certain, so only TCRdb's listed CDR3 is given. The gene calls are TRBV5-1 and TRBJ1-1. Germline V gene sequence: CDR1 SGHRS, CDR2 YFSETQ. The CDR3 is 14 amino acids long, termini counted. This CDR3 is CASSILVGETEAFF.

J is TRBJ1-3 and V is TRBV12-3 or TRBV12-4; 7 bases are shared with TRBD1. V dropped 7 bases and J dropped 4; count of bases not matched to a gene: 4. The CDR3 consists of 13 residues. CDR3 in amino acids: CASTMTGGNTIYF. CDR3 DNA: TGTGCCAGCACTATGACAGGGGGAAACACCATATATTTT.

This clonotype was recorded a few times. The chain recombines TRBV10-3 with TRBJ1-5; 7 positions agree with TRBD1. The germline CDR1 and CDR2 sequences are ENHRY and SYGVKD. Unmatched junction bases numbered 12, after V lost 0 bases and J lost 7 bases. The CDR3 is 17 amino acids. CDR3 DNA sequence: TGTGCCATCAGTGAGTCGTCAGGGGGGCTTATGGGGCAGCCCCAGCATTTT. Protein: CAISESSGGLMGQPQHF.

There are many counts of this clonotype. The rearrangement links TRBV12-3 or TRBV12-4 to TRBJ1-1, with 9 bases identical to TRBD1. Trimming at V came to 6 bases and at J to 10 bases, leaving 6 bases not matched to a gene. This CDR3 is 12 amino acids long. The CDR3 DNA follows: TGTGCCAGCAGCCCCGACAGGGGGAGAGCTTTCTTT. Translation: CASSPDRGRAFF.

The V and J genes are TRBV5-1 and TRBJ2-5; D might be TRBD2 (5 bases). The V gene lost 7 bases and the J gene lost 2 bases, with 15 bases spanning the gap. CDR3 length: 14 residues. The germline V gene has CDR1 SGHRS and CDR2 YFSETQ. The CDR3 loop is CASCTRTPQETQYF. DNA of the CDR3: TGCGCCAGCTGTACCAGGACTCCGCAAGAGACCCAGTACTTC.

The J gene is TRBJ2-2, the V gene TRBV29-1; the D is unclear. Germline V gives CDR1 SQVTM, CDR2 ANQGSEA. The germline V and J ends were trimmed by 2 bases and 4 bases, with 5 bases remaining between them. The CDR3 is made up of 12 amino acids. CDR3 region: CSVEQGTGELFF. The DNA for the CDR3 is TGCAGCGTTGAACAAGGCACCGGGGAGCTGTTTTTT.

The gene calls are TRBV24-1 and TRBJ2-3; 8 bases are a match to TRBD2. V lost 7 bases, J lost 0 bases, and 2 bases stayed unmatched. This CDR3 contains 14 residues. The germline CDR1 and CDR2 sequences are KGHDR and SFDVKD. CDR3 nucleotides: TGTGCCACCAGGACTAGCGCTAGCACAGATACGCAGTATTTT. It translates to CATRTSASTDTQYF.

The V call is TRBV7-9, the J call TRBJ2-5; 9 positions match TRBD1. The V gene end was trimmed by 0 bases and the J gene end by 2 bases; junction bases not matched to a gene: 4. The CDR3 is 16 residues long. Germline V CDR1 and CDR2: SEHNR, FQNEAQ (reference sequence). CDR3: CASSLAWTGAQETQYF. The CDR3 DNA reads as TGTGCCAGCAGCTTAGCTTGGACAGGGGCTCAAGAGACCCAGTACTTC.

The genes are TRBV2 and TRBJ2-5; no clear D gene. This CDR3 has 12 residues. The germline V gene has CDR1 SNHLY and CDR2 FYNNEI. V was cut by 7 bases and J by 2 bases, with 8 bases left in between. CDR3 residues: CASTVGQETQYF. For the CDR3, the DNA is TGTGCCAGCACTGTGGGGCAAGAGACCCAGTACTTC. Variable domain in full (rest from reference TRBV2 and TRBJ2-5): EPEVTQTPSHQVTQMGQEVILRCVPISNHLYFYWYRQILGQKVEFLVSFYNNEISEKSEIFDDQFSVERPDGSNFTLKIRSTKLEDSAMYFCASTVGQETQYFGPGTRLLVL.

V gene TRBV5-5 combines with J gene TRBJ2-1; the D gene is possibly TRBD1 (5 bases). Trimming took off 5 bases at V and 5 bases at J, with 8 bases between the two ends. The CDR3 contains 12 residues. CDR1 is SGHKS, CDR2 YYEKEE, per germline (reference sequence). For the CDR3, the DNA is TGTGCCAGCAGACTGACAGACAATGAGCAGTTCTTC. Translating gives CASRLTDNEQFF.

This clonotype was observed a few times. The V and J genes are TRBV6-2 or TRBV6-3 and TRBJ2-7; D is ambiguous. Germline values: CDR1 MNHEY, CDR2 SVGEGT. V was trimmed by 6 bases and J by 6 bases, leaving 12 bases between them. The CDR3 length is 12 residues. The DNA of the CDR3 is TGTGCCAGCAGAGATCCTCCGTCCGAGCAGTACTTC. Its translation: CASRDPPSEQYF.

CDR3 DNA: TGTGCCAGCATCGCACAGGGATTGGATGGCTACACCTTC. Translated, it gives CASIAQGLDGYTF. The chain couples TRBV2 to TRBJ1-2; TRBD1 is a possible D gene (6 bases). The CDR3 is made up of 13 amino acids. Trimming took off 7 bases at V and 6 bases at J, with 15 bases between the two ends. Germline V gene sequence: CDR1 SNHLY, CDR2 FYNNEI. Together with reference TRBV2 and TRBJ1-2, the CDR3 gives the full variable domain: EPEVTQTPSHQVTQMGQEVILRCVPISNHLYFYWYRQILGQKVEFLVSFYNNEISEKSEIFDDQFSVERPDGSNFTLKIRSTKLEDSAMYFCASIAQGLDGYTFGSGTRLTVV.

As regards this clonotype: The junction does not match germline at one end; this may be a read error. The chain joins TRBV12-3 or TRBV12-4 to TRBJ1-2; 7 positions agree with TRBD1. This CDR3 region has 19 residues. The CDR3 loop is CAISFGVPWDSLIDYGYTF. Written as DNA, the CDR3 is TGTGCCATCAGTTTTGGCGTGCCCTGGGACAGCCTAATTGACTATGGCTACACCTTC.

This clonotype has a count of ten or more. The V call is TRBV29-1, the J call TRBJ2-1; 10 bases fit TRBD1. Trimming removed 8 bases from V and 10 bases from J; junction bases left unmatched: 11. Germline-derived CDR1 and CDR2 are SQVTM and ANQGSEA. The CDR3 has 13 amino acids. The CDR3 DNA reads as TGCAGCACTGAGGTGGACAGGGGGAACGAGCAGTTCTTC. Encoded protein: CSTEVDRGNEQFF.